The 23 T cell receptor beta chains below were found in one sample sequenced in a study of T cells in Graves' hyperthyroidism and ophthalmopathy. Amplified regions were TCR beta CDR3 sequences from RNA transcripts. TCR CDR3 underwent first-round RT-PCR with the HTBI primer set. One entry per CDR3 protein results from TCRdb running MiXCR on the multiplex PCR reads. Of some 570,000 distinct CDR3 sequences detected, 14% appear once; the ten largest clones hold around 7%. The sample taken for sequencing was blood. The receptors come from a woman under 30 with Graves' ophthalmopathy.

The chain joins TRBV24-1 to TRBJ2-7; D unclear. This CDR3 contains 14 residues. Trimming left V 8 bases short and J 0 bases short, with 13 bases between. Germline loops: CDR1 KGHDR, CDR2 SFDVKD. The CDR3 nucleotides read TGTGCCACCATCGTAGTGGTTACCTCCTACGAGCAGTACTTC. Protein sequence: CATIVVVTSYEQYF.

This sequence joins TRBV5-1 and TRBJ2-1, with 10 positions matching TRBD2. Germline lookup yields CDR1 SGHRS and CDR2 YFSETQ. This CDR3 comprises 15 residues. V was clipped by 5 bases and J by 12 bases; unmatched bases: 14. The CDR3 DNA is TGCGCCAGCAGACCCCCGGGACTAGCGACGAAGGGGCAGTTCTTC. Translation: CASRPPGLATKGQFF.

This chain connects TRBV4-1 to TRBJ1-1, with D possibly TRBD1 on 6 matching bases. Per germline, CDR1 MGHRA and CDR2 YSYEKL. Trimming removed 0 bases from V and 0 bases from J, with 11 bases in between. The CDR3 has 16 residues. The CDR3 loop is CASSQEPGAVNTEAFF. CDR3 coding DNA: TGCGCCAGCAGCCAAGAACCGGGGGCCGTGAACACTGAAGCTTTCTTT.

Only a few counts were recorded for this clonotype. This chain links TRBV28 with TRBJ1-2; D is possibly TRBD1 (5 bases). The length of the CDR3 is 15 residues. CDR1 is MDHEN and CDR2 is SYDVKM in the germline V gene. Trimming removed 7 bases at V and 0 bases at J, with 15 bases between. CDR3 coding DNA: TGTGCCAGCACCCTCCCCGGGGGGACTAACTATGGCTACACCTTC. Protein: CASTLPGGTNYGYTF.

The table lists this clonotype with a few counts. Given a much more abundant clone one base away, this may be a read error. The rearrangement uses TRBV20-1 and TRBJ2-3; 8 bases agree with TRBD1. CDR1 and CDR2 (germline): DFQATT, SNEGSKA (reference sequence). This CDR3 comprises 14 residues. The CDR3 reads CSARGSSGTGTQYF. The CDR3 DNA reads as TGCAGTGCTAGAGGTAGTAGTGGGACAGGTACGCAGTATTTT.

This clonotype was counted many times. V is TRBV12-3 or TRBV12-4 and J is TRBJ2-7, with D hard to call. This CDR3 has 13 amino acids. Trimming stripped 3 bases from V and 1 base from J, with 7 bases between. The CDR3 protein is CASSFALSYEQYF. The CDR3 DNA follows: TGTGCCAGCAGTTTTGCCTTGTCCTACGAGCAGTACTTC.

In its sample, this clonotype was seen many times. This chain connects TRBV27 to TRBJ2-3; TRBD2 matches at 12 bases. Germline V gene sequence: CDR1 MNHEY, CDR2 SMNVEV (reference sequence). The CDR3 is made up of 22 amino acids. V trimming: 5 bases; J trimming: 2 bases; junction bases outside the gene matches: 23. Here the CDR3 DNA reads TGTGCCAGCAGTCAGTGGGCCTGGGACAGATCTGGACTAGCGGGGTTCACAGATACGCAGTATTTT. As protein: CASSQWAWDRSGLAGFTDTQYF.

This clonotype has just a few counts. This chain uses TRBV6-2 or TRBV6-3 with TRBJ1-1; D perhaps matches TRBD1 (5 bases). Germline V gene data show CDR1 as MNHEY and CDR2 as SVGEGT. The CDR3 loop spans 13 amino acids. Trimming took 10 bases from V and 0 from J, leaving 12 bases between them. CDR3 in amino acids: CAIRQIMNTEAFF. DNA of the CDR3: TGTGCCATCCGACAGATAATGAACACTGAAGCTTTCTTT.

For this clonotype: Given a much more abundant clone one base away, this may be a read error. This rearrangement joins TRBV3-1 to TRBJ2-1, with a possible D match to TRBD1 (5 bases). The CDR3 covers 14 residues. Per the germline V gene, CDR1 is LGHDT and CDR2 is YNNKEL (reference sequence). The CDR3 loop reads CTSSQTAGNNEQFF. DNA of the CDR3: TGTACCAGCAGCCAAACTGCAGGGAACAATGAGCAGTTCTTC.

This clonotype was seen a handful of times. V is TRBV7-9 and J is TRBJ2-3; D is unclear. Germline-derived CDR1 and CDR2 are SEHNR and FQNEAQ (reference sequence). Trimming cost V 5 bases and J 4 bases, with 19 bases left between them. This CDR3 spans 16 amino acids. CDR3 amino acids: CASSPPQIGAPDTQYF. DNA for the CDR3: TGTGCCAGCAGCCCCCCCCAGATTGGTGCTCCAGATACGCAGTATTTT.

This clonotype showed up many times. The chain recombines TRBV11-2 with TRBJ2-7, with TRBD2 identical over 10 bases. The CDR3 runs to 15 residues. From germline, CDR1 is SGHAT and CDR2 FQNNGV. J lost 3 bases, V lost 5 bases, and 7 bases had no gene match. CDR3 protein: CASSIGLADHYEQYF. CDR3 coding DNA: TGTGCCAGCAGCATCGGACTAGCGGATCACTACGAGCAGTACTTC.

The V gene is TRBV5-6, the J gene TRBJ2-7; 16 positions match TRBD2. CDR1 and CDR2 from the germline V gene are SGHDT and YYEEEE. There are 18 residues in the CDR3. J was trimmed by 7 bases and V by 3 bases; bases with no gene match: 13. The CDR3 spells CASSSGPGTSGRAGEQYF. For the CDR3, the DNA is TGTGCCAGCAGCTCGGGACCCGGGACTAGCGGGAGGGCCGGGGAGCAGTACTTC. Drawing the rest from reference TRBV5-6 and TRBJ2-7, the complete variable domain is DAGVTQSPTHLIKTRGQQVTLRCSPKSGHDTVSWYQQALGQGPQFIFQYYEEEERQRGNFPDRFSGHQFPNYSSELNVNALLLGDSALYLCASSSGPGTSGRAGEQYFGPGTRLTVT.

This clonotype was detected once. Just one base apart from a much larger clone, this may be a read error. The chain uses TRBV7-9 and TRBJ2-5, with 9 nucleotides matching TRBD1. Germline lookup yields CDR1 SEHNR and CDR2 FQNEAQ (reference sequence). V lost 4 bases, J lost 4 bases, and 10 bases stayed unmatched. The CDR3 length is 16 residues. The CDR3 DNA reads as TGTGCCAGCAGCTCCACAGGACAGGGGCTTGGAGAGACCCAGTACTTC. Translation gives CASSSTGQGLGETQYF.

The V gene is TRBV24-1, the J gene TRBJ1-1; TRBD1 aligns across 8 bases. CDR3 length equals 16 residues. Germline CDR1 KGHDR, CDR2 SFDVKD. Losses at the gene ends were 6 bases for V and 1 base for J; bases not matched to a gene: 9. CDR3 DNA sequence: TGTGCCACCAGTCAGGCTGACAGGGGATGGAACACTGAAGCTTTCTTT. It yields the protein CATSQADRGWNTEAFF.

The table lists this clonotype with a few counts. The chain links TRBV19 to TRBJ2-1; 10 bases line up with TRBD2. The CDR3 totals 15 residues. Germline V lookup: CDR1 LNHDA, CDR2 SQIVND (reference sequence). The V and J ends lost 8 bases and 2 bases, in that order; junction bases with no gene match: 6. For the CDR3, the DNA is TGTGCCAGTGACCAGGGACTAGCGACCTACAATGAGCAGTTCTTC. The encoded protein is CASDQGLATYNEQFF.

The rearrangement uses TRBV12-3 or TRBV12-4 and TRBJ1-2, with D uncertain. The V and J ends lost 6 bases and 7 bases respectively, with 21 bases between them. This CDR3 has 15 residues. CDR3 amino acids: CASSKGSPPVGGYTF. CDR3 sequence (DNA): TGTGCCAGCAGCAAAGGGAGTCCACCCGTGGGTGGCTACACCTTC.

This clonotype was seen many times. This chain joins TRBV24-1 and TRBJ1-1; 7 nucleotides agree with TRBD1. From germline, CDR1 is KGHDR and CDR2 SFDVKD. Trimming removed 2 bases from V and 4 bases from J; junction bases left unmatched: 3. The CDR3 loop spans 14 amino acids. As DNA, the CDR3 is TGTGCCACCAGTGATTACAGGGGAGGCACTGAAGCTTTCTTT. It specifies CATSDYRGGTEAFF.

The chain joins TRBV9 to TRBJ2-2; 10 bases align to TRBD2. With V trimmed by 2 bases and J by 3 bases, 4 bases remained unmatched. This CDR3 has 16 residues. The germline CDR1 and CDR2 sequences are SGDLS and YYNGEE. The CDR3 reads CASSVSGRSHTGELFF. The CDR3 coding sequence is TGTGCCAGCAGCGTTAGCGGGAGGTCCCACACCGGGGAGCTGTTTTTT. Based on the CDR3 plus reference TRBV9 and TRBJ2-2, the full variable domain is DSGVTQTPKHLITATGQRVTLRCSPRSGDLSVYWYQQSLDQGLQFLIQYYNGEERAKGNILERFSAQQFPDLHSELNLSSLELGDSALYFCASSVSGRSHTGELFFGEGSRLTVL.

The J gene is TRBJ1-6, the V gene TRBV28; a weak D match, TRBD1 (5 bases). There are 16 residues in the CDR3. V lost 5 bases to trimming and J lost 0 bases, with 11 bases between them. CDR1 is MDHEN, CDR2 SYDVKM, per germline. CDR3 DNA sequence: TGTGCCAGCAGTGGCTACAGGAGCTCCTATAATTCACCCCTCCACTTT. Translated, it gives CASSGYRSSYNSPLHF. Supplemented by reference TRBV28 and TRBJ1-6, the full variable domain reads DVKVTQSSRYLVKRTGEKVFLECVQDMDHENMFWYRQDPGLGLRLIYFSYDVKMKEKGDIPEGYSVSREKKERFSLILESASTNQTSMYLCASSGYRSSYNSPLHFGNGTRLTVT.

This clonotype was counted many times. This chain links TRBV7-2 with TRBJ1-3; 7 bases align to TRBD1. Germline loops: CDR1 SGHTA, CDR2 FQGNSA. The CDR3 contains 18 residues. With 3 bases clipped from V and 1 base from J, the junction kept 12 bases outside the gene matches. As DNA, the CDR3 is TGTGCCAGCAGCTTTAGGGACAGAGGAGGGTTATCTGGAAACACCATATATTTT. This sequence encodes CASSFRDRGGLSGNTIYF.

The rearrangement links TRBV12-5 to TRBJ1-5; D is perhaps TRBD1 (5 bases). The CDR3 has 15 residues. The V end was cut by 2 bases, the J end by 6 bases, with 14 bases between. The germline gives CDR1 LGHNT, CDR2 FRNRAP. The DNA of the CDR3 is TGTGCTAGTGGTTTGACTACGAGGGGAGGTCAGCCCCAGCATTTT. This translates into CASGLTTRGGQPQHF. Drawing the rest from reference TRBV12-5 and TRBJ1-5, the complete variable domain is DARVTQTPRHKVTEMGQEVTMRCQPILGHNTVFWYRQTMMQGLELLAYFRNRAPLDDSGMPKDRFSAEMPDATLATLKIQPSEPRDSAVYFCASGLTTRGGQPQHFGDGTRLSIL.

CDR3 amino acids: CASSPTGGNGQPQHF. The CDR3, as DNA: TGTGCCAGCAGTCCCACAGGGGGCAATGGTCAGCCCCAGCATTTT. The rearrangement joins TRBV28 to TRBJ1-5; 9 bases fit TRBD1. CDR3 length: 15 residues. The germline gives CDR1 MDHEN, CDR2 SYDVKM. J lost 6 bases, V lost 5 bases, and 8 bases had no gene match.

This clonotype was seen many times. The chain joins TRBV27 to TRBJ2-1; 12 bases align to TRBD2. Germline V gene sequence: CDR1 MNHEY, CDR2 SMNVEV (reference sequence). The CDR3 spans 16 residues. J gave up 9 bases and V 2 bases, and 8 bases lay outside the gene matches. As DNA, the CDR3 is TGTGCCAGCAGTTTAGGGCTAGCGGGAGGGCCAGGTGAGCAGTTCTTC. This codes for CASSLGLAGGPGEQFF.